A selection of T cell receptor beta chains follows, all from one sample in a study of OX40 agonist ivuxolimab in advanced cancers. TCRdb's table, derived via immunoSEQ multiplex PCR, lists solely in-frame clones and lacks some. The sample carries about 110,000 clones, around 93% recorded once. This specimen was CD4+ or CD8+ T cells sorted from blood, taken in a trial of the OX40 agonist ivuxolimab. These receptors were taken from an adult with an advanced solid tumor such as melanoma, head and neck, liver or kidney cancer. Each CDR3 is given with its conserved first and last residue. The D gene is left open where the match is weak. Where a row states a size, it is once, few, many or the class of an expanded clone; other rows omit it.

abundance: -
d_gene: -
j_gene: TRBJ2-2
v_gene: TRBV27
CDR3aa: CASSSRGRGYTGELFF
CDR3nt: TGTGCCAGCAGTTCCCGTGGCAGGGGTTACACCGGGGAGCTGTTTTTT

abundance: -
d_gene: TRBD1
j_gene: TRBJ1-2
v_gene: TRBV28
CDR3aa: CASIGGSRDRGLNGYTF
CDR3nt: TGTGCCAGCATAGGGGGATCTAGGGACAGGGGGTTGAATGGCTACACCTTC

abundance: -
d_gene: -
j_gene: TRBJ2-3
v_gene: TRBV7-2
CDR3aa: CASSLWGEDRTQYF
CDR3nt: TGTGCCAGCAGCTTATGGGGCGAAGACCGTACGCAGTATTTT

abundance: once
d_gene: -
j_gene: TRBJ1-2
v_gene: TRBV5-4
CDR3aa: CASSLGGPYGYTF
CDR3nt: TGTGCCAGCAGCTTGGGAGGCCCCTATGGCTACACCTTC

abundance: -
d_gene: -
j_gene: TRBJ2-3
v_gene: TRBV9
CDR3aa: CASSAPQRSSTDTQYF
CDR3nt: TGTGCCAGCAGCGCACCACAGAGATCTAGCACAGATACGCAGTATTTT

abundance: -
d_gene: TRBD2
j_gene: TRBJ2-7
v_gene: TRBV27
CDR3aa: CASSLREGTYEQYF
CDR3nt: TGTGCCAGCAGCCTCAGGGAGGGGACCTACGAGCAGTACTTC

abundance: -
d_gene: -
j_gene: TRBJ1-6
v_gene: TRBV7-3
CDR3aa: CASSLLEGPLHF
CDR3nt: TGTGCCAGCAGCTTATTAGAAGGACCCCTCCACTTT

abundance: few
d_gene: TRBD2
j_gene: TRBJ2-1
v_gene: TRBV19
CDR3aa: CASSLASGGYNEQFF
CDR3nt: TGTGCCAGTAGTTTAGCTAGCGGAGGGTACAATGAGCAGTTCTTC

abundance: -
d_gene: TRBD1
j_gene: TRBJ2-7
v_gene: TRBV5-1
CDR3aa: CASSWDTSGGYEQYF
CDR3nt: TGCGCCAGCAGCTGGGATACGTCAGGGGGCTACGAGCAGTACTTC

abundance: -
d_gene: TRBD2
j_gene: TRBJ2-7
v_gene: TRBV19
CDR3aa: CASSIELADPAEQYF
CDR3nt: TGTGCCAGTAGTATAGAACTAGCGGACCCCGCCGAGCAGTACTTC

abundance: -
d_gene: -
j_gene: TRBJ2-1
v_gene: TRBV5-1
CDR3aa: CASSFSGGHSAPSTRNEQFF
CDR3nt: TGCGCCAGCAGCTTCTCGGGGGGCCACAGCGCCCCATCCACACGGAATGAGCAGTTCTTC

abundance: -
d_gene: -
j_gene: TRBJ1-1
v_gene: TRBV7-9
CDR3aa: CASSFKLLNTEAFF
CDR3nt: TGTGCCAGCAGCTTTAAGCTACTGAACACTGAAGCTTTCTTT

abundance: -
d_gene: -
j_gene: TRBJ1-2
v_gene: TRBV5-1
CDR3aa: CASSSEGGFGYGYTF
CDR3nt: TGCGCCAGCAGCTCCGAGGGGGGCTTCGGGTATGGCTACACCTTC

abundance: -
d_gene: TRBD2
j_gene: TRBJ2-5
v_gene: TRBV5-4
CDR3aa: CASSLGLAGRETQYF
CDR3nt: TGTGCCAGCAGCCTCGGACTAGCGGGGAGGGAGACCCAGTACTTC

abundance: -
d_gene: TRBD2
j_gene: TRBJ2-1
v_gene: TRBV15
CDR3aa: CATRGTSFDEQFF
CDR3nt: TGTGCCACCAGGGGGACTAGCTTCGATGAGCAGTTCTTC

abundance: -
d_gene: -
j_gene: TRBJ2-3
v_gene: TRBV7-2
CDR3aa: CASSLVGARGDTQYF
CDR3nt: TGTGCCAGCAGCTTAGTAGGGGCGCGGGGAGATACGCAGTATTTT

abundance: -
d_gene: TRBD2
j_gene: TRBJ2-3
v_gene: TRBV18
CDR3aa: CASSSRTSGGGTDTQYF
CDR3nt: TGTGCCAGCTCATCCCGGACTAGCGGGGGGGGCACAGATACGCAGTATTTT

abundance: -
d_gene: TRBD2
j_gene: TRBJ2-3
v_gene: TRBV28
CDR3aa: CASRSPRSGRAQDTQYF
CDR3nt: TGTGCCAGCAGATCACCCCGTAGCGGGAGGGCCCAAGATACGCAGTATTTT

abundance: -
d_gene: -
j_gene: TRBJ1-2
v_gene: TRBV6-5
CDR3aa: CASSYGSGVVRGYTF
CDR3nt: TGTGCCAGCAGTTACGGGAGCGGGGTGGTTCGGGGCTACACCTTC

abundance: -
d_gene: TRBD1
j_gene: TRBJ1-2
v_gene: TRBV7-2
CDR3aa: CASSPSRTGGDSGYTF
CDR3nt: TGTGCCAGCAGCCCAAGTAGGACAGGGGGGGATAGTGGCTACACCTTC

abundance: -
d_gene: -
j_gene: TRBJ2-3
v_gene: TRBV7-8
CDR3aa: CASSFSRYTDTQYF
CDR3nt: TGTGCCAGCAGCTTCTCGAGGTACACAGATACGCAGTATTTT

abundance: -
d_gene: TRBD1
j_gene: TRBJ1-2
v_gene: TRBV5-4
CDR3aa: CASSVNRGNYGYTF
CDR3nt: TGTGCCAGCAGCGTAAACAGGGGGAACTATGGCTACACCTTC

abundance: few
d_gene: -
j_gene: TRBJ2-5
v_gene: TRBV7-2
CDR3aa: CASSRNGRGLETQYF
CDR3nt: TGTGCCAGCAGCAGAAACGGCAGGGGCCTAGAGACCCAGTACTTC

abundance: -
d_gene: TRBD1
j_gene: TRBJ1-5
v_gene: TRBV6-5
CDR3aa: CASSEGQGAW
CDR3nt: TGTGCCAGCAGTGAAGGACAGGGAGCGTGG

abundance: -
d_gene: -
j_gene: TRBJ1-4
v_gene: TRBV5-4
CDR3aa: CASSLRRTTNEKLFF
CDR3nt: TGTGCCAGCAGCTTGCGGAGAACAACTAATGAAAAACTGTTTTTT

abundance: -
d_gene: -
j_gene: TRBJ1-1
v_gene: TRBV5-1
CDR3aa: CASMDPVMNTEAFF
CDR3nt: TGCGCCAGCATGGACCCCGTTATGAACACTGAAGCTTTCTTT

abundance: -
d_gene: TRBD2
j_gene: TRBJ2-1
v_gene: TRBV7-2
CDR3aa: CASSLGGTSNNEQFF
CDR3nt: TGTGCCAGCAGCTTAGGGGGGACTAGTAACAATGAGCAGTTCTTC

abundance: -
d_gene: TRBD1
j_gene: TRBJ2-7
v_gene: TRBV6-6
CDR3aa: CASSRGQGETYEQYF
CDR3nt: TGTGCCAGCAGCCGCGGACAGGGGGAAACCTACGAGCAGTACTTC